Included here is one TCR beta chain sequence, with context. The antigen remains undetermined. Germline V lookup: CDR1 LNHDA, CDR2 SQIVND (reference sequence). J lost 0 bases, V lost 6 bases, and 10 bases had no gene match. The CDR3 sequence is 17 residues long. The data are from a study of cytomegalovirus exposure and HLA in healthy donors. Study as a whole: Later, an analysis reported that the 120 or so validation repertoires had used the same platform as the approximately 720 first-cohort repertoires.

TCRdb's table, derived via immunoSEQ multiplex PCR, lists solely in-frame clones and lacks some. The repertoire holds some 140,000 clones, with 70% to 90% as singletons. Overall study results and limits: Both high specificity and high sensitivity reportedly marked the classifier's diagnosis of cytomegalovirus status.

The genes are TRBV19 and TRBJ1-3, with TRBD1 matching over 8 bases. Sequencing was performed on PBMCs. The receptor's source is a woman aged 30 to 39 in good health and CMV-seropositive. The CDR3 spells CASRHTLTGGSGNTIYF. CDR3 nucleotide sequence: TGTGCCAGTAGACACACCCTTACAGGGGGCTCTGGAAACACCATATATTTT. Full variable domain (outside the CDR3, taken from reference TRBV19 and TRBJ1-3): DGGITQSPKYLFRKEGQNVTLSCEQNLNHDAMYWYRQDPGQGLRLIYYSQIVNDFQKGDIAEGYSVSREKKESFPLTVTSAQKNPTAFYLCASRHTLTGGSGNTIYFGEGSWLTVV.